Below, 7 T cell receptor beta chains from the same sample are listed, as sequenced in a study of metastatic and nonmetastatic thyroid tumors. TCRdb recomputed clones from the PCR reads via MiXCR. Altogether around 19,000 clones are present, around 16% being singletons, with the ten largest covering more than 9%. Patients underwent thyroid surgery, and none had received any treatment before it. Sequencing was performed on tumor tissue. These TCRs come from a female donor with papillary thyroid cancer or a benign thyroid nodule (not recorded which). Some clones in this sample may be carry-over from other donors' samples.

This clone was seen repeatedly, ten times or more. This rearrangement joins TRBV12-3 or TRBV12-4 to TRBJ2-1; 7 bases line up with TRBD2. This CDR3 spans 14 amino acids. V lost 3 bases, J lost 8 bases, and 7 bases stayed unmatched. The CDR3 nucleotides read TGTGCCAGCAGTTTTGTGGGAGGGATAGATGAGCAGTTCTTC. Its translation is CASSFVGGIDEQFF.

In its sample, this clone was seen many times. This chain connects TRBV11-2 to TRBJ2-1; TRBD1 matches at 10 bases. In germline, CDR1 is SGHAT, CDR2 FQNNGV. V shed 6 bases, J shed 7 bases, and the junction held 12 bases outside the gene matches. The CDR3 totals 16 residues. DNA of the CDR3: TGTGCCAGCAGTCCTCCGGGACAGGGGATTGGGAATGAGCAGTTCTTC. Amino acid sequence: CASSPPGQGIGNEQFF.

This clone showed up many times. The chain uses TRBV18 and TRBJ1-6; 8 bases agree with TRBD1. Germline CDR1 KGHSH, CDR2 LQKENI. The CDR3 spans 17 residues. V lost 2 bases to trimming and J lost 6 bases; unmatched junction nucleotides: 9. This CDR3 is CASSPANRDRTNSPLHF. The CDR3 DNA follows: TGTGCCAGCTCACCAGCGAACCGGGACAGGACTAATTCACCCCTCCACTTT.

The table lists this clone with many counts. The CDR3 is CASSPKTGGRSGNTIYF. DNA of the CDR3: TGCGCCAGCAGCCCGAAGACAGGGGGAAGGTCTGGAAACACCATATATTTT. The chain combines TRBV5-1 with TRBJ1-3; 9 nucleotides line up with TRBD1. This CDR3 has 17 amino acids. Germline values: CDR1 SGHRS, CDR2 YFSETQ. V gave up 4 bases and J gave up 1 base; unmatched junction bases: 9.

This clone was picked up many times. This chain connects TRBV5-1 to TRBJ2-1; D not resolved. V was shortened by 4 bases and J by 9 bases, with 17 bases between the two germline ends. The CDR3 covers 14 residues. Germline V gene data show CDR1 as SGHRS and CDR2 as YFSETQ. DNA for the CDR3: TGCGCCAGCAGCGCGGACCTCCGGATGGGTGAGCAGTTCTTC. It specifies CASSADLRMGEQFF.

This clone was observed at least ten times. The CDR3 DNA is TGCGCCAGCAGCAACAAGGACAGGGGGCGCGATCAGCCCCAGCATTTT. It codes for CASSNKDRGRDQPQHF. The chain uses TRBV4-1 and TRBJ1-5; 11 nucleotides match TRBD1. The germline V gene encodes CDR1 MGHRA and CDR2 YSYEKL. V trimming: 5 bases; J trimming: 5 bases; junction bases outside the gene matches: 8. The CDR3 totals 16 residues.

This clone has at least ten counts. The CDR3 loop is CASSQGTGMNTEAFF. CDR3 sequence (DNA): TGTGCCAGCAGCCAGGGGACAGGGATGAACACTGAAGCTTTCTTT. The chain joins TRBV4-2 to TRBJ1-1; 9 bases match TRBD1. V gave up 3 bases and J gave up 0 bases; unmatched junction bases: 2. This CDR3 has 15 amino acids. Germline assignment: CDR1 LGHNA and CDR2 YNFKEQ.